This entry lists 2 T cell receptor beta chains sequenced from one sample in a study of T cells after yellow fever vaccination (dated by TCRdb to the late 2010s). Reading the label with the study, this specimen's treatment or condition is: live attenuated yellow fever vaccine strain. The library was prepared using 5' RACE. The sequencing machine was an Illumina HiSeq 2500. In-frame beta chains were kept once TCRdb had trimmed the public reads at Q25 with fastp and called clones with MiXCR. Each CDR3 protein appears once, grouped with its most common genes and DNA. The sample table records approximately 31,000 distinct CDR3 sequences; roughly 10% of these occur just once. The top ten clonotypes cover roughly 12% of the sample. Material: PBMCs, either bulk or a sorted T-cell subset (CD4+, CD8+, memory, or dextramer-sorted; not recorded which), obtained approximately 16 days after the first yellow fever vaccination. The receptors originated from a man in his late teens or twenties who received the YFV17D yellow fever vaccine.

This clonotype qualifies as medium-sized. The chain joins TRBV6-5 to TRBJ1-6; 9 bases fit TRBD1. The ends lost 0 bases at V and 3 bases at J; junction bases unmatched: 3. Germline CDR1 MNHEY, CDR2 SVGAGI. The CDR3 is 17 residues long. CDR3 sequence: CASSYSLDRGYNSPLHF. For the CDR3, the DNA is TGTGCCAGCAGTTACTCTCTGGACAGGGGCTATAATTCACCCCTCCACTTT.

This clonotype showed up many times. The rearrangement joins TRBV7-2 to TRBJ2-1, with 12 bases aligning to TRBD2. V shed 7 bases, J shed 8 bases, and the junction held 15 bases outside the gene matches. The CDR3 covers 17 residues. CDR1 is SGHTA, CDR2 FQGNSA, per germline. The DNA for the CDR3 is TGTGCCAGCAAACAATCTAGCGGGGGGGCATTTAAGGATGAGCAGTTCTTC. Translation gives CASKQSSGGAFKDEQFF.